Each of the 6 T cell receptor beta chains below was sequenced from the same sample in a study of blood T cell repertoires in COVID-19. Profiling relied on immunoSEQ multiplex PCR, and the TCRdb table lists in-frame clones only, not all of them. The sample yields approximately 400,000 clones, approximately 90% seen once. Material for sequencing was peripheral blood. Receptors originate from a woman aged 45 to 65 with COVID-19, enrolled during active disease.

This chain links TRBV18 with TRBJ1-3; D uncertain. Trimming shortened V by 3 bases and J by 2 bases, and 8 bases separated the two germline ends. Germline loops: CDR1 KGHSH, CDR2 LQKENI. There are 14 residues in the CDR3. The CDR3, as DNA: TGTGCCAGCTCACCGACATTAACTGGAAACACCATATATTTT. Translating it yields CASSPTLTGNTIYF.

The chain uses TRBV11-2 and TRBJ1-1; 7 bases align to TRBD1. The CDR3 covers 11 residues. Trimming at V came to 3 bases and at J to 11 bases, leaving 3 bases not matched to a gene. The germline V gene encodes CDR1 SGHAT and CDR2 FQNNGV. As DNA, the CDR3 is TGTGCCAGCAGCTTTACGGACAGGGCTTTCTTT. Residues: CASSFTDRAFF.

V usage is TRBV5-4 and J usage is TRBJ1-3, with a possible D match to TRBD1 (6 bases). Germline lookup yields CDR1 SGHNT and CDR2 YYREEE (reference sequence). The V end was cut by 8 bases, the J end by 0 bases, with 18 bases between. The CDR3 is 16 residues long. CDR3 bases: TGTGCCAGTTCTAAGACAGGAGCTTTCTCTGGAAACACCATATATTTT. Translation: CASSKTGAFSGNTIYF.

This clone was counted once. DNA for the CDR3: TGTGCCAGCAGCTTACAGGGTAGTCTCTCTGGGGCCAACGTCCTGACTTTC. Translation gives CASSLQGSLSGANVLTF. This sequence joins TRBV7-2 and TRBJ2-6; TRBD1 might be the D (5 bases). The CDR3 sequence is 17 residues long. Trimming cost V 2 bases and J 0 bases, with 11 bases left between them. From germline, CDR1 is SGHTA and CDR2 FQGNSA.

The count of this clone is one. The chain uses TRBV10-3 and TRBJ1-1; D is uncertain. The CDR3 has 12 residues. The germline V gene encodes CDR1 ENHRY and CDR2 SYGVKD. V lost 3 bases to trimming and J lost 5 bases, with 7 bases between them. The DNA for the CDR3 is TGTGCCATCAGTGACTGGGAGACTGAAGCTTTCTTT. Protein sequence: CAISDWETEAFF.

The DNA for the CDR3 is TGTGCCAGCAGCCAAGGCGCAGGGAGGGGCACAGATACGCAGTATTTT. Translation gives CASSQGAGRGTDTQYF. The chain uses TRBV3-1 (or the pseudogene TRBV3-2) and TRBJ2-3; 7 bases map to TRBD2. Trimming cost V 1 base and J 1 base; bases outside gene matches: 5. The germline CDR1 and CDR2 sequences are LGHDT and YNNKEL (reference sequence). This CDR3 spans 16 amino acids.